The present TCR beta chain was sequenced within a study of blood T cell repertoires in COVID-19. At the level of the study: Collection of acute and convalescent COVID-19 samples took place in the United States, Italy and Spain.

Measured with immunoSEQ multiplex PCR; TCRdb has only the in-frame clones, and not every one. The sample has 70,000 to 95,000 clones, roughly 80% seen once. Note on this clone: In the same sample, other DNA sequences code for this CDR3.

Sequenced input: peripheral blood. The TCR originated in an elderly man with active or convalescent COVID-19.

In DNA, the CDR3 is TGTGCCAGCAGCGTAGGTGCGGGGTCCACAGATACGCAGTATTTT. Encoded protein: CASSVGAGSTDTQYF. The rearrangement joins TRBV9 to TRBJ2-3, with D tentatively TRBD2 (6 bases). Germline CDR1 is SGDLS and CDR2 is YYNGEE. This CDR3 has 15 residues. Trimming cost V 0 bases and J 2 bases, with 10 bases left between them.